Listed below are T cell receptor beta chains from one sample, sequenced in a study of regulatory T cells in long-lasting Graves disease. One entry per CDR3 protein, called by TCRdb with MiXCR from the multiplex PCR reads. The data hold roughly 410,000 distinct CDR3 sequences, with about 15% observed a single time. The same data also contributed to another study, on T cells in Graves' hyperthyroidism and ophthalmopathy.

Here the sequenced sample was peripheral blood mononuclear cells (PBMCs), taken at new diagnosis, from a patient treated with antithyroid drugs. The receptors stem from a woman between 40 and 55 years old with Graves disease. Each CDR3 is given with its conserved first and last residue. D genes are given only for firm matches. Clone sizes are given selectively: once, few, many, or a class where the clone is expanded.

V: TRBV7-9
J: TRBJ2-1
size: many
D: NA
DNA: TGTGCCAGCAGCTTGGGTCACTGGGGGGAAGGCGCTGAGCAGTTCTTC
CDR3: CASSLGHWGEGAEQFF

V: TRBV6-1
J: TRBJ2-7
size: NA
D: NA
DNA: TGTGCCAGCAGCTCTTCTAGCGAGCAGTACTTC
CDR3: CASSSSSEQYF

V: TRBV4-3
J: TRBJ2-3
size: once
D: TRBD1
DNA: TGCGCCAGCAGCCAAGTTTCCCAGGGGGTCCAGCCGCAGTATTTT
CDR3: CASSQVSQGVQPQYF

V: TRBV28
J: TRBJ2-1
size: NA
D: TRBD2
DNA: TGTGCCAGCAGTTTAGGAACTAGCGGACAATACAATGAGCAGTTCTTC
CDR3: CASSLGTSGQYNEQFF

V: TRBV5-1
J: TRBJ2-1
size: NA
D: NA
DNA: TGCGCCAGCAGCGGGGGAGTGAACAATGAGCAGTTCTTC
CDR3: CASSGGVNNEQFF

V: TRBV13
J: TRBJ2-1
size: many
D: NA
DNA: TGTGCCAGCAGTCCACCCTTAGGTGAGCAGTTCTTC
CDR3: CASSPPLGEQFF

V: TRBV6-1
J: TRBJ2-5
size: NA
D: NA
DNA: TGTGCCAGCAGTGAAGCACGGGGACCTTTTTACTTC
CDR3: CASSEARGPFYF

V: TRBV7-6
J: TRBJ2-1
size: many
D: TRBD2
DNA: TGTGCCAGCAACATTTCCTCCGGGACTAGTGACAATGAGCAGTTCTTC
CDR3: CASNISSGTSDNEQFF

V: TRBV6-1
J: TRBJ2-7
size: NA
D: TRBD2
DNA: TGTGCCAGCAGTAACGGGACTAGCGCAAACTTATCCTACGAGCAGTACTTC
CDR3: CASSNGTSANLSYEQYF

V: TRBV12-3/TRBV12-4
J: TRBJ1-6
size: NA
D: TRBD1
DNA: TGTGCCAGCAGTTTCGGGACAGGGTTGAATTCACCCCTCCACTTT
CDR3: CASSFGTGLNSPLHF

V: TRBV10-2
J: TRBJ2-7
size: many
D: TRBD2
DNA: TGCGCCAGCAGTGATCAACTAGCGGGTGGGTTCCACGAGCAGTACTTC
CDR3: CASSDQLAGGFHEQYF

V: TRBV10-2
J: TRBJ2-7
size: many
D: TRBD2
DNA: TGCGCCAGCAGTGAGGGACTAGCGGCTGTTTACGAGCAGTACTTC
CDR3: CASSEGLAAVYEQYF

V: TRBV18
J: TRBJ1-5
size: many
D: NA
DNA: TGTGCCAGCTCACCGGGGGGTTCTCGGCCCCAGCATTTT
CDR3: CASSPGGSRPQHF

V: TRBV28
J: TRBJ2-3
size: NA
D: TRBD1
DNA: TGTGCCAGCAGTTTAATTGGTGGACAGGAGAGCACAGATACGCAGTATTTT
CDR3: CASSLIGGQESTDTQYF

V: TRBV27
J: TRBJ2-7
size: many
D: TRBD2
DNA: TGTGCCAGCAGTTTATCCAGCGGGACTGTGTACGAGCAGTACTTC
CDR3: CASSLSSGTVYEQYF

V: TRBV10-3
J: TRBJ1-4
size: many
D: NA
DNA: TGTGCCATCGCCGGAGGGGCCGGGAGTCCTAATGAAAAACTGTTTTTT
CDR3: CAIAGGAGSPNEKLFF

V: TRBV3-1
J: TRBJ2-7
size: few
D: NA
DNA: TGTGCCAGCAGCCAAGGTCCGGCCAACCTCTACGAGCAGTACTTC
CDR3: CASSQGPANLYEQYF

V: TRBV15
J: TRBJ2-1
size: many
D: NA
DNA: TGTGCCACCAGCAGAGATCCCCTAGCCCAGGGGAATGAGCAGTTCTTC
CDR3: CATSRDPLAQGNEQFF

V: TRBV11-2
J: TRBJ2-7
size: many
D: TRBD1
DNA: TGTGCCAGCAGCTCCGGGACAGCTACGGGGCAGTACTTC
CDR3: CASSSGTATGQYF

V: TRBV30
J: TRBJ2-5
size: many
D: NA
DNA: TGTGCCTGGAGTGCTCAGGGAAGTGGGACCCAGTACTTC
CDR3: CAWSAQGSGTQYF

V: TRBV30
J: TRBJ1-5
size: many
D: TRBD1
DNA: TGTGCCTGGGCGGGACAGGGTAGGCAGCCCCAGCATTTT
CDR3: CAWAGQGRQPQHF

V: TRBV29-1
J: TRBJ1-4
size: NA
D: TRBD1
DNA: TGCAGCGTGGAGCTAGGGGGCGGCGAAAAACTGTTTTTT
CDR3: CSVELGGGEKLFF

V: TRBV20-1
J: TRBJ2-7
size: NA
D: TRBD1
DNA: TGCAGTGCAGGACAGGGGGTTGGGTACGAGCAGTACTTC
CDR3: CSAGQGVGYEQYF

V: TRBV19
J: TRBJ1-5
size: NA
D: NA
DNA: TGTGCCAGTAGTATTGGGGGGGTCAATCAGCCCCAGCATTTT
CDR3: CASSIGGVNQPQHF

V: TRBV6-2/TRBV6-3
J: TRBJ1-1
size: NA
D: NA
DNA: TGTGCCAGCAGTTACGCAGGTATGAACACTGAAGCTTTCTTT
CDR3: CASSYAGMNTEAFF

V: TRBV12-3/TRBV12-4
J: TRBJ1-5
size: many
D: TRBD1
DNA: TGTGCCAGCAGACAGGGGGAGCAGCCCCAGCATTTT
CDR3: CASRQGEQPQHF

V: TRBV11-2
J: TRBJ2-2
size: many
D: TRBD2
DNA: TGTGCCAGCGACCCGGGGAGGGGGAACACCGGGGAGCTGTTTTTT
CDR3: CASDPGRGNTGELFF

V: TRBV5-1
J: TRBJ2-1
size: few
D: TRBD1
DNA: TGCGCCAGCAGCTTGGGGACTACAGGGGGCACTGAGCAGTTCTTC
CDR3: CASSLGTTGGTEQFF

V: TRBV5-1
J: TRBJ1-4
size: many
D: TRBD1
DNA: TGCGCCAGCAGCCACGGACAGGCCAGGGGTAATGAAAAACTGTTTTTT
CDR3: CASSHGQARGNEKLFF

V: TRBV24-1
J: TRBJ2-7
size: NA
D: NA
DNA: TGTGCCACCAGTGATCCGGACGGCTACGAGCAGTACTTC
CDR3: CATSDPDGYEQYF

V: TRBV6-5
J: TRBJ1-4
size: many
D: NA
DNA: TGTGCCAGCAGTTACGGCCTTAATGAAAAACTGTTTTTT
CDR3: CASSYGLNEKLFF